This TCR beta chain was identified in a study of CD4 T cells in relation to SARS-CoV-2 and coronaviruses. In the study overall: Patient ages ranged from roughly 20 to 72, median 38. Crossreactive spike epitopes shared across donors were mapped to their HLA restriction.

Notes on this clone: Its target is unknown.

General study results and limits: In approximately 70% of donors, memory CD4+ clonotypes crossrecognized SARS-CoV-2 and at least one common cold coronavirus spike.

Method: immunoSEQ multiplex PCR; TCRdb's copy keeps in-frame clones and lacks some. The sample consists of more than 30,000 clones, roughly 88% of them appearing once. Naive and memory CD4+ T cells were separated from cryopreserved PBMCs. The CDR3 covers 15 residues. The trim removed 5 bases at V and 5 bases at J, leaving 7 bases unmatched. Germline V gene data show CDR1 as LNHDA and CDR2 as SQIVND (reference sequence). The specimen sequenced was memory CD4+ T cells from PBMCs. This chain joins TRBV19 and TRBJ2-5; 11 nucleotides agree with TRBD2. The sequence was obtained from an adult with COVID-19. CDR3 in DNA: TGTGCCAGTAGTGAGGGACTAGCGGTACGGGAGACCCAGTACTTC. Translating gives CASSEGLAVRETQYF.